The clone carrying this T cell receptor (beta chain) was counted once. These data originate in a study of PD-L1 blockade in urothelial cancer. Time point here: pretreatment peripheral blood. Sequencing was performed with immunoSEQ multiplex PCR; in TCRdb, only in-frame clones are kept and a portion is missing. The sample lists tens of thousands of clones; roughly 82% were seen once. V gave up 7 bases and J gave up 4 bases, with 10 bases separating them. This CDR3 is 12 amino acids long. Per the germline V gene, CDR1 is MDHEN and CDR2 is SYDVKM. Material: PBMCs, obtained around atezolizumab (anti-PD-L1) treatment. The genes are TRBV28 and TRBJ1-2; D is ambiguous. This TCR derives from a man in his sixties with urothelial cancer. The CDR3: CASKAQSYGYTF. In DNA, the CDR3 is TGTGCCAGCAAAGCACAGAGCTATGGCTACACCTTC.